These T cell receptor beta chains were read from a single sample in a study of human T cells and chemical hapten exposure. TCRdb independently ran MiXCR on the RACE reads; one entry per CDR3 protein. Of around 82,000 distinct CDR3 sequences in the sample, 6.5% to 8.5% were seen once. Sequenced material: whole blood, taken in connection with sensitization to the hapten diphenylcyclopropenone (DPC). These TCRs come from a woman aged 25 to 39 with alopecia areata. Some clones in this sample may be carry-over from other donors' samples. Each CDR3 is given with its conserved first and last residue. D genes are given only for firm matches. Clone size is not always given. Where it is, it says once, few, many or a class for expanded clones.

>few|TRBV5-6|15|TRBD1|TRBJ2-1
CASSEAGTGQERQFF
TGTGCCAGCAGCGAAGCCGGGACAGGGCAGGAACGACAGTTCTTC
>many|TRBV11-2|15|-|TRBJ2-5
CASSTRAYSQEAQYF
TGTGCCAGCAGCACCCGGGCGTACAGCCAAGAGGCCCAGTACTTC
>few|TRBV6-5|16|-|TRBJ2-7
CASSYSRVGSSYEQYF
TGTGCCAGCAGTTACTCGCGGGTTGGAAGCTCCTACGAGCAGTACTTC
>many|TRBV5-1|16|-|TRBJ2-3
CASSPRRGRNTDTQYF
TGCGCCAGCAGCCCACGGAGGGGTAGGAACACAGATACGCAGTATTTT
>-|TRBV5-4|16|-|TRBJ2-5
CASSLLSLGSQETQYF
TGTGCCAGCAGCTTGCTTAGTTTGGGCAGCCAAGAGACCCAGTACTTC
>many|TRBV21-1|20|-|TRBJ1-1
CASSPYPLLGECSGYTEAFF
TGTGCCAGCAGCCCATACCCACTTCTGGGGGAGTGTTCTGGGTACACTGAAGCTTTCTTT
>few|TRBV6-2/TRBV6-3|14|-|TRBJ1-2
CASNKGGRDYGYTF
TGTGCCAGCAACAAAGGGGGACGGGACTATGGCTACACCTTC
>many|TRBV6-5|16|-|TRBJ1-2
CASSYSIGAGNYGYTF
TGTGCCAGCAGTTACTCGATAGGGGCAGGAAACTATGGCTACACCTTC
>many|TRBV6-1|16|-|TRBJ1-4
CASSRGQGESGEKLFF
TGTGCCAGCAGTCGCGGCCAGGGCGAATCAGGTGAAAAACTGTTTTTT
>few|TRBV6-5|15|TRBD1|TRBJ1-2
CASSSAGTGDYGYTF
TGTGCCAGCAGTTCCGCCGGGACAGGGGACTATGGCTACACCTTC
>many|TRBV2|11|TRBD2|TRBJ2-1
CASKRGNEQFF
TGTGCCAGCAAGCGGGGGAATGAGCAGTTCTTC
>few|TRBV5-4|17|-|TRBJ2-2
CASSLAFRGAGTGELFF
TGTGCCAGCAGCTTGGCGTTTCGCGGGGCGGGCACCGGGGAGCTGTTTTTT
>few|TRBV29-1|16|-|TRBJ2-3
CSVVISGLSTTDTQYF
TGCAGCGTTGTCATTTCCGGGTTGTCGACGACAGATACGCAGTATTTT
>few|TRBV3-1|14|-|TRBJ2-7
CASSPGYPLYEQYF
TGTGCCAGCAGCCCCGGTTACCCCCTCTACGAGCAGTACTTC
>many|TRBV12-3/TRBV12-4|14|-|TRBJ2-3
CASRYQSSTDTQYF
TGTGCCAGCAGGTACCAGAGTAGCACAGATACGCAGTATTTT
>-|TRBV5-6|15|-|TRBJ1-2
CASSLGTVPLRGYTF
TGTGCCAGCAGCTTGGGGACAGTCCCTCTCAGGGGCTACACCTTC
>many|TRBV4-1|15|TRBD1|TRBJ2-7
CASRDSQQGSYEQYF
TGCGCCAGCAGGGATTCTCAACAGGGGTCCTACGAGCAGTACTTC
>many|TRBV7-9|12|-|TRBJ2-7
CASSFSNYEQYF
TGTGCCAGCAGCTTTAGTAACTACGAGCAGTACTTC
>few|TRBV2|14|TRBD2|TRBJ2-1
CASRGLAGGGEQFF
TGTGCCAGCAGAGGACTAGCGGGGGGTGGTGAGCAGTTCTTC
>-|TRBV18|15|-|TRBJ2-3
CATRRGPDSTDTQYF
TGTGCCACCCGAAGGGGCCCGGATAGCACAGATACGCAGTATTTT
>many|TRBV2|14|-|TRBJ1-2
CASTVGAADYGYTF
TGTGCCAGCACTGTCGGTGCTGCCGACTATGGCTACACCTTC
>-|TRBV3-1|12|-|TRBJ1-1
CASSREDKGAFF
TGTGCCAGCAGCCGTGAGGACAAGGGGGCTTTCTTT
>-|TRBV6-2/TRBV6-3|14|-|TRBJ1-2
CASRSGQRSYGYTF
TGTGCCAGCAGATCGGGACAACGGAGCTATGGCTACACCTTC
>many|TRBV20-1|15|-|TRBJ2-2
CSARDRDGNTGELFF
TGCAGTGCTAGAGACAGGGACGGGAACACCGGGGAGCTGTTTTTT
>-|TRBV19|16|TRBD1|TRBJ1-5
CASSIERDSANQPQHF
TGTGCCAGTAGTATCGAAAGGGACAGTGCCAATCAGCCCCAGCATTTT
>few|TRBV5-6|12|-|TRBJ2-7
CASSFVLNEQYF
TGTGCCAGCAGCTTCGTTCTAAACGAGCAGTACTTC
>many|TRBV12-3/TRBV12-4|14|-|TRBJ1-1
CASSFQGMNTEAFF
TGTGCCAGCAGTTTCCAAGGGATGAACACTGAAGCTTTCTTT
>many|TRBV2|14|-|TRBJ1-6
CAGSLEGYNSPLHF
TGTGCCGGGTCTCTCGAGGGGTATAATTCACCCCTCCACTTT
>many|TRBV5-1|17|TRBD2|TRBJ2-7
CASSLAPPGGDHYEQYF
TGCGCCAGCAGCTTGGCGCCCCCGGGAGGGGACCACTACGAGCAGTACTTC
>many|TRBV10-3|15|TRBD1|TRBJ2-3
CAISEGQGGIDTQYF
TGTGCCATCAGTGAGGGACAGGGAGGAATAGATACGCAGTATTTT
>-|TRBV27|19|TRBD2|TRBJ2-3
CASRRLAKLAGPSTDTQYF
TGTGCCAGCAGAAGACTCGCCAAACTAGCGGGGCCGAGCACAGATACGCAGTATTTT
>many|TRBV5-4|12|-|TRBJ1-1
CASSWRGTEAFF
TGTGCCAGCAGTTGGAGGGGAACTGAAGCTTTCTTT
>many|TRBV7-6|15|TRBD1|TRBJ2-2
CASEDRGGYTGELFF
TGTGCCAGCGAAGACAGGGGAGGATACACCGGGGAGCTGTTTTTT
>-|TRBV6-1|14|TRBD1|TRBJ2-1
CAISRDRAWNEQFF
TGTGCCATCAGCCGGGACAGGGCGTGGAATGAGCAGTTCTTC
>few|TRBV11-3|15|-|TRBJ2-3
CASSLGGAPTDTQYF
TGTGCCAGCAGCTTAGGGGGCGCCCCCACAGATACGCAGTATTTT
>many|TRBV7-2|15|-|TRBJ2-1
CASSPGRGSYNEQFF
TGTGCCAGCAGCCCCGGACGGGGTTCCTACAATGAGCAGTTCTTC
>many|TRBV5-1|15|TRBD2|TRBJ2-5
CASSSRTSGQETQYF
TGCGCCAGCAGCTCCCGGACTAGCGGACAAGAGACCCAGTACTTC
>few|TRBV3-1|15|TRBD1|TRBJ1-2
CASSAPGQGSYGYTF
TGTGCCAGCAGTGCCCCGGGACAGGGGTCCTATGGCTACACCTTC
>many|TRBV24-1|17|-|TRBJ2-2
CATSARTAYPNTGELFF
TGTGCCACCAGTGCCCGGACGGCTTACCCGAACACCGGGGAGCTGTTTTTT
>-|TRBV11-2|15|-|TRBJ1-2
CASSLGGSYSYGYTF
TGTGCCAGCAGCTTAGGAGGGAGTTACAGCTATGGCTACACCTTC
>few|TRBV3-1|16|-|TRBJ2-6
CASSQIGPSGANVLTF
TGTGCCAGCAGCCAAATAGGCCCTTCTGGGGCCAACGTCCTGACTTTC
>-|TRBV29-1|15|-|TRBJ1-2
CSVDKWWGADYGDTF
TGCAGCGTTGATAAGTGGTGGGGGGCGGACTATGGCGACACCTTC
>many|TRBV2|16|-|TRBJ1-6
CAGTMGSYSYNSPLHF
TGTGCCGGAACCATGGGCAGCTACTCCTATAATTCACCCCTCCACTTT
>-|TRBV10-2|15|-|TRBJ2-1
CASRSFGANHNEQFF
TGCGCCAGCAGAAGCTTCGGGGCGAACCACAATGAGCAGTTCTTC
>-|TRBV18|15|TRBD1|TRBJ2-1
CASSPLGQGRGEQFF
TGTGCCAGCTCACCACTTGGACAGGGTCGGGGTGAGCAGTTCTTC
>many|TRBV29-1|13|-|TRBJ1-1
CSVERDMNTEAFF
TGCAGCGTTGAACGGGACATGAACACTGAAGCTTTCTTT
>many|TRBV19|14|-|TRBJ1-2
CASSIVTRRNGYTF
TGTGCCAGTAGTATAGTGACACGGCGTAATGGCTACACCTTC
>many|TRBV7-2|15|TRBD2|TRBJ2-3
CASSLAGGPGDTQYF
TGTGCCAGCAGCTTGGCGGGGGGGCCCGGAGATACGCAGTATTTT
>few|TRBV11-2|15|-|TRBJ1-3
CASSSNPSFGNTIYF
TGTGCCAGCAGCTCTAACCCTTCCTTTGGAAACACCATATATTTT